This T cell receptor (beta chain) emerged from a study of human T cells and chemical hapten exposure. V shed 6 bases and J shed 6 bases, with 15 bases lying between them. Germline assignment: CDR1 SGHTA and CDR2 FQGNSA. The CDR3 extends over 13 amino acids. TCRdb called the RACE reads again in MiXCR, with one record for every CDR3 protein. The repertoire holds some 71,000 distinct CDR3 sequences, roughly 10% seen once, with roughly 1.5% in the top ten. Stated time point: patch test 3, about 24 weeks after DPC sensitization. Described treatment: therapeutic diphenylcyclopropenone sensitization with weekly scalp DPC.

The origin of this receptor is a woman between 50 and 59 years old with alopecia areata. Some clones in this sample may be carry-over from other donors' samples. The material sequenced was whole blood, taken in connection with sensitization to the hapten diphenylcyclopropenone (DPC). The rearrangement uses TRBV7-2 and TRBJ2-7, with D perhaps matching TRBD2 (6 bases). CDR3 bases: TGTGCCAGCAGTCCTAGCGCGGCGGGCGAGCAGTACTTC. Protein product: CASSPSAAGEQYF.